The 27 T cell receptor beta chains listed next were all sequenced from one sample in a study of cytomegalovirus exposure and HLA in healthy donors. PCR amplification relied on 60 Vbeta primers (plus 13 Jbeta primers). Produced via immunoSEQ multiplex PCR; TCRdb's table is partial and in-frame only. This sample has 150,000 to 200,000 clones; roughly 80% occur once, and the top ten carry about 0.84%. The sequencing input was PBMCs. Every receptor here comes from a woman aged 18-29 years in good health and CMV-seronegative.

This chain connects TRBV6-5 to TRBJ1-5, with 7 bases lining up with TRBD1. V shed 4 bases and J 3 bases; nucleotides not matched to a gene: 3. The CDR3 has 14 amino acids. CDR1 is MNHEY, CDR2 SVGAGI, per germline. The CDR3 DNA reads as TGTGCCAGCAGTTTGACAGGGACCAATCAGCCCCAGCATTTT. Translated, it gives CASSLTGTNQPQHF.

V gene TRBV11-2 combines with J gene TRBJ2-7; 8 positions match TRBD1. CDR1 is SGHAT, CDR2 FQNNGV, per germline. CDR3 size: 13 residues. V gave up 4 bases and J gave up 5 bases; unmatched junction bases: 4. The CDR3 nucleotides are TGTGCCAGCAGCTACGACAGGGGTAACGAGCAGTACTTC. This gives the protein CASSYDRGNEQYF.

This clone has just a few counts. The chain has TRBV5-5 and TRBJ2-5; D is ambiguous. The V end lost 3 bases, the J end lost 3 bases, and 9 bases lay between the germline ends. There are 13 residues in the CDR3. Germline V gene sequence: CDR1 SGHKS, CDR2 YYEKEE (reference sequence). The CDR3 nucleotides are TGTGCCAGCAGCTCCCCTATGAAAGAGACCCAGTACTTC. It codes for CASSSPMKETQYF.

V is TRBV19 and J is TRBJ2-5, with 9 nucleotides matching TRBD1. The CDR3 contains 16 residues. The J segment lost 1 base and the V segment lost 1 base, leaving 4 bases of the junction unmatched. Germline assignment: CDR1 LNHDA and CDR2 SQIVND (reference sequence). CDR3 DNA sequence: TGTGCCAGTAGTATAGGGGGGACAGGGATCCAAGAGACCCAGTACTTC. It specifies CASSIGGTGIQETQYF.

This chain links TRBV28 with TRBJ1-4; 9 positions match TRBD1. From germline, CDR1 is MDHEN and CDR2 SYDVKM. J gave up 4 bases and V 5 bases, and 5 bases lay outside the gene matches. CDR3 size: 15 residues. CDR3 in amino acids: CASSHQTGGNEKLFF. In DNA, the CDR3 is TGTGCCAGCAGTCATCAGACAGGGGGTAATGAAAAACTGTTTTTT. Full variable domain (remainder filled in from reference TRBV28 and TRBJ1-4): DVKVTQSSRYLVKRTGEKVFLECVQDMDHENMFWYRQDPGLGLRLIYFSYDVKMKEKGDIPEGYSVSREKKERFSLILESASTNQTSMYLCASSHQTGGNEKLFFGSGTQLSVL.

The gene calls are TRBV28 and TRBJ2-7, with D uncertain. The germline V gene encodes CDR1 MDHEN and CDR2 SYDVKM. CDR3 length: 14 amino acids. The V end was cut by 3 bases, the J end by 3 bases, with 12 bases between. The CDR3 DNA reads as TGTGCCAGCAGTTTTTTGCGGTCTTACTACGAGCAGTACTTC. Its protein is CASSFLRSYYEQYF. The full variable domain, rest sourced from reference TRBV28 and TRBJ2-7, is DVKVTQSSRYLVKRTGEKVFLECVQDMDHENMFWYRQDPGLGLRLIYFSYDVKMKEKGDIPEGYSVSREKKERFSLILESASTNQTSMYLCASSFLRSYYEQYFGPGTRLTVT.

This clone came up once. This chain links TRBV7-9 with TRBJ2-7, with a tentative D call TRBD1 (6 bases). The V end was cut by 2 bases, the J end by 5 bases, with 13 bases between. The CDR3 is 14 amino acids. From germline, CDR1 is SEHNR and CDR2 FQNEAQ (reference sequence). CDR3 coding DNA: TGTGCCAGCAGCTTAATAGGGGGTAGGAACGAGCAGTACTTC. It codes for CASSLIGGRNEQYF.

This clone showed up just a few times. V is TRBV29-1 and J is TRBJ1-1; 8 bases fit TRBD1. Trimming took 5 bases from V and 0 from J; bases not matched to a gene: 5. Germline V lookup: CDR1 SQVTM, CDR2 ANQGSEA. CDR3 length equals 14 residues. The CDR3 nucleotides read TGCAGCGTTCGGCAGGGGGCTTTGAACACTGAAGCTTTCTTT. Protein: CSVRQGALNTEAFF. Filled out from reference TRBV29-1 and TRBJ1-1, the complete variable domain reads SAVISQKPSRDICQRGTSLTIQCQVDSQVTMMFWYRQQPGQSLTLIATANQGSEATYESGFVIDKFPISRPNLTFSTLTVSNMSPEDSSIYLCSVRQGALNTEAFFGQGTRLTVV.

The gene calls are TRBV29-1 and TRBJ2-5; 8 bases agree with TRBD2. Germline V gene data show CDR1 as SQVTM and CDR2 as ANQGSEA. The CDR3 extends over 13 amino acids. V lost 4 bases to trimming and J lost 4 bases; unmatched junction nucleotides: 5. In nucleotides, the CDR3 is TGCAGCGTTGCCGGGGGGGCTTTAGAGACCCAGTACTTC. Translation: CSVAGGALETQYF.

This clone was counted a single time. V and J are TRBV18 and TRBJ2-5, with TRBD2 matching 9 bases. Gene TRBJ2-7 matches the end of the DNA better, so the J call may be wrong. This CDR3 has 14 amino acids. CDR1 KGHSH and CDR2 LQKENI come from the germline V gene. CDR3: CASSPSSGAYEQYF. In DNA form, the CDR3 reads TGTGCCAGCTCACCTTCTAGCGGGGCCTACGAGCAGTACTTC.

This clone has only a few counts. The chain is built from TRBV4-2 and TRBJ2-1; D ambiguous. The germline V gene encodes CDR1 LGHNA and CDR2 YNFKEQ. V dropped 1 base and J dropped 1 base, with 20 bases sitting between them. This CDR3 comprises 19 residues. In nucleotides, the CDR3 is TGTGCCAGCAGCCAAGCCCTGGTAGCTCGCAGAGAATCCTACAATGAGCAGTTCTTC. Encoded protein: CASSQALVARRESYNEQFF.

The genes are TRBV5-6 and TRBJ2-3; 9 bases agree with TRBD2. V lost 4 bases and J lost 2; bases outside the gene matches: 5. Germline V gene data show CDR1 as SGHDT and CDR2 as YYEEEE. This CDR3 is 15 amino acids long. CDR3 amino acids: CASSPRLAVTDTQYF. Here the CDR3 DNA reads TGTGCCAGCAGCCCGCGACTAGCGGTCACAGATACGCAGTATTTT.

CDR3 residues: CASSIERDAVGYSYEQYF. DNA for the CDR3: TGTGCCAGTAGTATCGAACGAGACGCCGTCGGGTACTCCTACGAGCAGTACTTC. The genes are TRBV19 and TRBJ2-7; D is unresolved. Germline V gene sequence: CDR1 LNHDA, CDR2 SQIVND (reference sequence). This CDR3 is built from 18 residues. Trimming shortened V by 3 bases and J by 0 bases, and 21 bases separated the two germline ends.

The CDR3 protein is CASSLRTSGGETQYF. The CDR3 DNA sequence: TGTGCCAGCAGTCTAAGGACTAGCGGGGGAGAGACCCAGTACTTC. This sequence joins TRBV28 and TRBJ2-5, with 13 bases fitting TRBD2. Trimming removed 5 bases from V and 4 bases from J; junction bases left unmatched: 4. CDR1 is MDHEN and CDR2 is SYDVKM in the germline V gene. The CDR3 sequence is 15 residues long.

The chain uses TRBV29-1 and TRBJ2-7, with TRBD2 identical over 11 bases. The V and J ends lost 4 bases and 3 bases, in that order; junction bases with no gene match: 2. This CDR3 is built from 13 residues. Germline CDR1 and CDR2: SQVTM and ANQGSEA. DNA for the CDR3: TGCAGCGTTGGGGGGACTAGCGGCTACGAGCAGTACTTC. It is translated as CSVGGTSGYEQYF.

The chain has TRBV19 and TRBJ2-3, with TRBD2 as a possible D gene (6 bases). V was shortened by 2 bases and J by 6 bases, with 18 bases between the two germline ends. The CDR3 contains 16 residues. Per the germline V gene, CDR1 is LNHDA and CDR2 is SQIVND (reference sequence). CDR3 amino acids: CASSILTGTADDTQYF. For the CDR3, the DNA is TGTGCCAGTAGTATATTAACCGGGACTGCCGATGATACGCAGTATTTT.

The chain joins TRBV7-9 to TRBJ2-1, with D possibly being TRBD1 (6 bases). The germline gives CDR1 SEHNR, CDR2 FQNEAQ (reference sequence). V lost 5 bases to trimming and J lost 5 bases, with 25 bases between them. This CDR3 spans 18 amino acids. This chain's CDR3 is CASSPGQPGSLLHNEQFF. The CDR3 DNA follows: TGTGCCAGCAGCCCTGGACAGCCCGGGTCCCTCCTTCACAATGAGCAGTTCTTC.

This chain connects TRBV7-9 to TRBJ2-1; TRBD2 might be the D (5 bases). Trimming removed 3 bases from V and 5 bases from J, with 11 bases in between. The CDR3 spans 14 residues. From germline, CDR1 is SEHNR and CDR2 FQNEAQ (reference sequence). DNA for the CDR3: TGTGCCAGCAGCTTCGAACTAGTTCACAATGAGCAGTTCTTC. Its protein is CASSFELVHNEQFF.

The chain uses TRBV7-6 and TRBJ2-2; weak D call: TRBD1 (6 bases). This CDR3 comprises 14 residues. CDR1 and CDR2 from the germline V gene are SGHVS and FNYEAQ. Trimming removed 8 bases from V and 0 bases from J, with 10 bases in between. The CDR3 loop is CASVGTTNTGELFF. In DNA form, the CDR3 reads TGTGCCAGCGTCGGGACAACGAACACCGGGGAGCTGTTTTTT.

The chain recombines TRBV27 with TRBJ2-7; TRBD1 matches 7 bases. Germline lookup yields CDR1 MNHEY and CDR2 SMNVEV (reference sequence). The CDR3 is 12 residues long. The V segment lost 5 bases and the J segment 7 bases; nucleotides outside the gene matches: 5. DNA for the CDR3: TGTGCCAGCAGTCAGGGGGTAGGGGAGCAGTACTTC. This sequence encodes CASSQGVGEQYF.

The V and J genes are TRBV27 and TRBJ1-5; weak D call: TRBD1 (5 bases). The CDR3 spans 15 residues. Trimming removed 5 bases at V and 1 base at J, with 12 bases between. CDR1 MNHEY and CDR2 SMNVEV come from the germline V gene (reference sequence). The CDR3 here is CASSPRTNSNQPQHF. The CDR3 region has the DNA TGTGCCAGCAGTCCTCGGACAAACAGCAATCAGCCCCAGCATTTT.

The rearrangement joins TRBV5-1 to TRBJ2-2; TRBD1 aligns across 10 bases. Germline V gene lookup returns CDR1 SGHRS and CDR2 YFSETQ. The CDR3 contains 16 residues. V trimming: 3 bases; J trimming: 4 bases; junction bases outside the gene matches: 6. The CDR3 spells CASSSPGQGPTGELFF. The CDR3 coding sequence is TGCGCCAGCAGCTCGCCGGGACAGGGGCCCACCGGGGAGCTGTTTTTT.

The CDR3 spells CASSQDRVSQGIVRETQYF. Here the CDR3 DNA reads TGCGCCAGCAGCCAAGATCGAGTCAGCCAGGGGATTGTCCGGGAGACCCAGTACTTC. This chain uses TRBV4-1 with TRBJ2-5; a possible D gene is TRBD1 (6 bases). The germline CDR1 and CDR2 sequences are MGHRA and YSYEKL. The CDR3 is made up of 19 amino acids. Deletions cut 0 bases from V and 5 bases from J, with 25 bases between.

The chain uses TRBV30 and TRBJ2-7; 7 nucleotides match TRBD2. V trimming: 1 base; J trimming: 4 bases; junction bases outside the gene matches: 4. The CDR3 has 13 residues. From germline, CDR1 is GTSNPN and CDR2 SVGIG (reference sequence). The CDR3 sequence is CAWSGWGGYEQYF. For the CDR3, the DNA is TGTGCCTGGAGTGGTTGGGGAGGGTACGAGCAGTACTTC.

This clone has just a few counts. The J gene is TRBJ2-5, the V gene TRBV6-5; TRBD2 matches 11 bases. The CDR3 has 15 amino acids. J was trimmed by 4 bases and V by 0 bases; bases with no gene match: 1. CDR1 and CDR2 from the germline V gene are MNHEY and SVGAGI. CDR3 nucleotide sequence: TGTGCCAGCAGTTACTCCGGGACTAGCGGAGAGACCCAGTACTTC. Translated, it gives CASSYSGTSGETQYF.

This clone was found a few times. The J gene is TRBJ2-7, the V gene TRBV4-1, with 7 nucleotides matching TRBD1. The CDR3 is made up of 17 amino acids. V dropped 0 bases and J dropped 3; count of bases not matched to a gene: 11. The germline CDR1 and CDR2 sequences are MGHRA and YSYEKL. In DNA, the CDR3 is TGCGCCAGCAGCCAAGATCAGGTCGGGACAGTTCTCTACGAGCAGTACTTC. This gives the protein CASSQDQVGTVLYEQYF.

This clone turned up a few times. The V call is TRBV5-4, the J call TRBJ2-1; D gene ambiguous. The germline CDR1 and CDR2 sequences are SGHNT and YYREEE (reference sequence). The CDR3 runs to 16 residues. V gave up 2 bases and J gave up 0 bases, with 12 bases separating them. CDR3 in amino acids: CASSLAPLSSYNEQFF. The CDR3 DNA sequence: TGTGCCAGCAGCTTAGCGCCGCTCAGCTCCTACAATGAGCAGTTCTTC.